This TCR beta chain emerged from a study of CD4 and CD8 cells across lung adenocarcinoma regions. Trimming removed 6 bases at V and 1 base at J, with 12 bases between. Germline V gene lookup returns CDR1 WSHSY and CDR2 SAAADI. The CDR3 contains 14 residues. TCRdb called the PCR reads again in MiXCR, with one record for every CDR3 protein. The sample has roughly 20,000 distinct CDR3 sequences; 50% to 55% are singletons. The receptor was isolated from a female donor with lung adenocarcinoma. The CD4 and CD8 labels of this study may be unreliable. Sequencing was performed on CD8+ T cells from the center of a lung tumor. This chain links TRBV10-2 with TRBJ1-1; D gene uncertain. The CDR3 DNA reads as TGCGCCAGCAGACGTAAGGGTGAGAACACTGAAGCTTTCTTT. Residues: CASRRKGENTEAFF.